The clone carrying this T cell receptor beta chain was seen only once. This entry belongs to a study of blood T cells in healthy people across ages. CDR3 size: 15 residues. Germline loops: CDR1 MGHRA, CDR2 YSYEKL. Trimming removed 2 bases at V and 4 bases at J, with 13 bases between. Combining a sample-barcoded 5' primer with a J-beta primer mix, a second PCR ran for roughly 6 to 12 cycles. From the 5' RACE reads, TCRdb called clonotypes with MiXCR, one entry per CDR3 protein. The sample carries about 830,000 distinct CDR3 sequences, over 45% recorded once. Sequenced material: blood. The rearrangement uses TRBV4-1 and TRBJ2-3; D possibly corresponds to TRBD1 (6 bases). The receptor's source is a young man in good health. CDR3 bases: TGCGCCAGCAGCCAAAACGCGGCAGGGGCAGATACGCAGTATTTT. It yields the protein CASSQNAAGADTQYF.